This T cell receptor beta chain was identified in a study of identical twins. In its sample, this clonotype was seen a few times. TCRdb independently ran MiXCR on the 5' RACE reads; one entry per CDR3 protein. The sample has hundreds of thousands of distinct CDR3 sequences, around a sixth seen once. CDR1 and CDR2 (germline): MNHEY, SVGEGT. The germline V and J ends were trimmed by 7 bases and 5 bases, with 16 bases remaining between them. This CDR3 has 14 residues. These same data were also listed under a study on T cells expressing NK-cell markers.

The sequenced sample consisted of PBMCs. This chain uses TRBV6-2 or TRBV6-3 with TRBJ2-3; D unclear. This sequence originates from a young woman in good health. The DNA of the CDR3 is TGTGCCAGCAACCTCCCTTATTCGATAGATACGCAGTATTTT. It encodes CASNLPYSIDTQYF.